Below, 2 T cell receptor beta chains from the same sample are listed, as sequenced in a study of human T cells and chemical hapten exposure. TCRdb re-called the RACE reads through MiXCR, storing one row per CDR3 protein. This sample has roughly 84,000 distinct CDR3 sequences, with 10% found just once. Regarding time point: patch test 2, 6 weeks after DPC sensitization. Treatment here: therapeutic diphenylcyclopropenone sensitization with weekly scalp DPC. Here the sequenced sample was whole blood, taken in connection with sensitization to the hapten diphenylcyclopropenone (DPC). These receptors were taken from a woman aged 45 to 65 with alopecia areata. Some clones in this sample may be carry-over from other donors' samples.

Ten or more counts support this clonotype. The rearrangement links TRBV29-1 to TRBJ2-1; D tentatively reads TRBD1 or TRBD2 (5 bases each). V lost 7 bases, J lost 7 bases, and 17 bases lay in between. The germline CDR1 and CDR2 sequences are SQVTM and ANQGSEA. The CDR3 is made up of 13 amino acids. The CDR3 DNA is TGCAGCGGAACCCCGGGACCAACAAATGAGCAGTTCTTC. Its protein is CSGTPGPTNEQFF.

This clonotype was counted between two and nine times. The chain employs TRBV5-1 and TRBJ2-7; possible D gene TRBD1, 6 bases. Germline V CDR1 and CDR2: SGHRS, YFSETQ. V was pared by 4 bases and J by 4 bases, with 9 bases between. This CDR3 is built from 12 residues. CDR3 nucleotides: TGCGCCAGCAGCACACAGGGATACGAGCAGTACTTC. This gives the protein CASSTQGYEQYF.